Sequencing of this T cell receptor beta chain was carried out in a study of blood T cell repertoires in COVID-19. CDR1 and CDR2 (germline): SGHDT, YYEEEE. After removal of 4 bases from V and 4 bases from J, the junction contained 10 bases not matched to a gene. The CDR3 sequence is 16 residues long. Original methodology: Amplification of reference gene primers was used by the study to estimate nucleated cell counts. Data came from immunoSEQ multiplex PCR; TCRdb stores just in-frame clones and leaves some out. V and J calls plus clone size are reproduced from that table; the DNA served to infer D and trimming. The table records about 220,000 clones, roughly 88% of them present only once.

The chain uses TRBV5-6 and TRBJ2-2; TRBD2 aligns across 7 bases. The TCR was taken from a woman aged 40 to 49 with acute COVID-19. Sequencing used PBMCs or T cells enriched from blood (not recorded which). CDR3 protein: CASSPILAIGTGELFF. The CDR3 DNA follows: TGTGCCAGCAGCCCCATACTAGCGATCGGCACCGGGGAGCTGTTTTTT.